Shown below are 24 T cell receptor beta chains from a single sample sequenced in a study of breast tumors, draining lymph nodes, adjacent tissues. Breast cancer patients provided tissue from their axillary draining lymph nodes. Each CDR3 protein is one row after TCRdb ran MiXCR on the multiplex PCR reads. The repertoire holds some 130,000 distinct CDR3 sequences, with nearly 20% as singletons. The specimen sequenced was axillary lymph node tissue. The source is a female donor with breast cancer. Some clones in this sample may be carry-over from other donors' samples.

A note on this clonotype: Compared with germline, one end of the junction differs, possibly owing to a read error. This chain uses TRBV5-1 with TRBJ2-1; 10 bases agree with TRBD2. The CDR3 runs 17 residues. Germline lookup yields CDR1 SGHRS and CDR2 YFSETQ. CDR3 residues: CASSPGGSGGPYNERFF. The DNA for the CDR3 is TGCGCCAGCAGCCCGGGGGGTAGCGGGGGGCCATACAATGAGCGGTTCTTC.

This clonotype has at least ten counts. CDR3 coding DNA: TGTGCCAGCAGCTTGGAACCAAACACAGATACGCAGTATTTT. This sequence encodes CASSLEPNTDTQYF. The V gene is TRBV5-4, the J gene TRBJ2-3; D not resolved. Germline V gene lookup returns CDR1 SGHNT and CDR2 YYREEE (reference sequence). The V gene lost 0 bases and the J gene lost 2 bases, with 7 bases spanning the gap. The CDR3 length is 14 residues.

There are many counts of this clonotype. V gene TRBV30 combines with J gene TRBJ1-5; perhaps TRBD1 as D (5 bases). V gave up 4 bases and J gave up 2 bases, with 6 bases separating them. This CDR3 spans 12 amino acids. The germline V gene encodes CDR1 GTSNPN and CDR2 SVGIG (reference sequence). The CDR3 nucleotides read TGTGCCTGGAAAGGGGGCAATCAGCCCCAGCATTTT. Amino acids: CAWKGGNQPQHF.

This clonotype was found many times. This chain connects TRBV2 to TRBJ2-1; 11 nucleotides align to TRBD2. Germline V gene lookup returns CDR1 SNHLY and CDR2 FYNNEI. The trim removed 7 bases at V and 9 bases at J, leaving 14 bases unmatched. This CDR3 contains 16 residues. CDR3 sequence reads: CASTIRLAGGNGEQFF. CDR3 DNA: TGTGCCAGCACAATTAGGCTAGCGGGAGGAAATGGTGAGCAGTTCTTC.

This clonotype was observed a single time. Without the conserved terminal phenylalanine or tryptophan, this CDR3 likely stems from a read error. The J gene is TRBJ2-5, the V gene TRBV5-1; no firm D call. This CDR3 contains 16 residues. Between the trimmed V and J ends, which lost 0 bases and 4 bases, there was a span of 16 bases. Per germline, CDR1 SGHRS and CDR2 YFSETQ. CDR3 residues: CASSLGGSRILETQYY. The CDR3 nucleotides are TGCGCCAGCAGCTTGGGGGGTAGCAGGATACTAGAGACCCAGTACTAC.

J is TRBJ1-2 and V is TRBV9, with a weak D call TRBD1 (6 bases). The CDR3 consists of 14 residues. Germline assignment: CDR1 SGDLS and CDR2 YYNGEE. Trimming stripped 7 bases from V and 1 base from J, with 14 bases between. CDR3 DNA: TGTGCCAGCGGGGGGCGCAAGGTTAACTATGGCTACACCTTC. Protein product: CASGGRKVNYGYTF.

This clonotype was seen a handful of times. The rearrangement joins TRBV12-3 or TRBV12-4 to TRBJ2-5, with 10 bases aligning to TRBD2. The CDR3 is 18 amino acids. Trimming removed 2 bases from V and 2 bases from J; junction bases left unmatched: 11. The CDR3 region is CASSLNRMSSGGQETQYF. The CDR3, as DNA: TGTGCCAGCAGTTTAAATAGGATGTCTAGCGGGGGTCAAGAGACCCAGTACTTC.

This clonotype was detected only once. This may arise from a read error, as a much more abundant clone is one base away. This chain joins TRBV6-5 and TRBJ2-7; the match to TRBD2 covers 9 bases. Germline lookup yields CDR1 MNHEY and CDR2 SVGAGI. This CDR3 spans 16 amino acids. CDR3 coding DNA: TGTGCCAACAGTTACGCCCGGGCTAGCGGGAAATACGAGCAGTACTTC. Protein sequence: CANSYARASGKYEQYF.

This clonotype occurred many times. The chain employs TRBV20-1 and TRBJ2-1; 8 nucleotides line up with TRBD2. The CDR3 runs 15 residues. V lost 5 bases, J lost 6 bases, and 12 bases stayed unmatched. Per germline, CDR1 DFQATT and CDR2 SNEGSKA (reference sequence). The CDR3 protein is CSAGPGSAGGNEQFF. The CDR3 DNA reads TGCAGTGCTGGACCCGGGTCGGCGGGGGGCAATGAGCAGTTCTTC.

This clonotype has at least ten counts. CDR3: CASSARDRFLSVETQYF. The CDR3 bases are TGTGCCAGCAGCGCCCGGGACAGGTTCCTGTCCGTAGAGACCCAGTACTTC. The rearrangement uses TRBV7-2 and TRBJ2-5, with TRBD1 matching 8 bases. The CDR3 is 17 amino acids. V was pared by 5 bases and J by 4 bases, with 15 bases of the junction left unmatched. Per the germline V gene, CDR1 is SGHTA and CDR2 is FQGNSA. Full variable domain (outside the CDR3, taken from reference TRBV7-2 and TRBJ2-5): GAGVSQSPSNKVTEKGKDVELRCDPISGHTALYWYRQSLGQGLEFLIYFQGNSAPDKSGLPSDRFSAERTGGSVSTLTIQRTQQEDSAVYLCASSARDRFLSVETQYFGPGTRLLVL.

This clonotype was seen many times. This chain uses TRBV18 with TRBJ2-2; TRBD1 might be the D (5 bases). This CDR3 is 15 amino acids long. The germline CDR1 and CDR2 sequences are KGHSH and LQKENI. Trimming took off 3 bases at V and 0 bases at J, with 8 bases between the two ends. CDR3 coding DNA: TGTGCCAGCTCACCGCAGACAGCGAACACCGGGGAGCTGTTTTTT. It encodes CASSPQTANTGELFF.

A few counts support this clonotype. A much bigger clone sits one base away, suggesting this may be a read error. The chain links TRBV20-1 to TRBJ2-5; the D gene is possibly TRBD2 (6 bases). There are 13 residues in the CDR3. CDR1 is DFQATT and CDR2 is SNEGSKA in the germline V gene (reference sequence). V lost 3 bases, J lost 7 bases, and 15 bases lay in between. CDR3 amino acids: CSASLAREGTQYF. The CDR3 DNA sequence: TGCAGTGCTAGCCTAGCGAGAGAAGGGACCCAGTACTTC.

To note about this clonotype: This may stem from a read error, because a much larger clone lies one nucleotide away. The genes are TRBV5-1 and TRBJ1-3; tentatively, D is TRBD1 (5 bases). The CDR3 has 14 amino acids. Germline lookup yields CDR1 SGHRS and CDR2 YFSETQ. The CDR3 is CASSLGGAGSTIYF. In nucleotides, the CDR3 is TGCGCCAGCAGCTTGGGTGGGGCTGGAAGCACCATATATTTT. Full variable domain (outside the CDR3, taken from reference TRBV5-1 and TRBJ1-3): KAGVTQTPRYLIKTRGQQVTLSCSPISGHRSVSWYQQTPGQGLQFLFEYFSETQRNKGNFPGRFSGRQFSNSRSEMNVSTLELGDSALYLCASSLGGAGSTIYFGEGSWLTVV.

Concerning this clonotype: This may come from a read error, since a much larger clone is one base off. The CDR3: CASRLDLTSGRPLGEQFF. DNA for the CDR3: TGTGCCAGCCGCTTAGATCTTACTAGCGGGAGGCCCCTGGGAGAGCAGTTCTTC. The V and J genes are TRBV11-1 and TRBJ2-1, with TRBD2 identical over 12 bases. CDR3 length: 18 amino acids. CDR1 SGHAT and CDR2 FQDESV come from the germline V gene (reference sequence).

In its sample, this clonotype was seen many times. The chain is built from TRBV7-2 and TRBJ2-1, with 7 bases that match TRBD2. J gave up 1 base and V 4 bases, and 7 bases lay outside the gene matches. Germline CDR1 and CDR2: SGHTA and FQGNSA. The CDR3 is 16 amino acids. The DNA for the CDR3 is TGTGCCAGCAGCTCCTCGGCGGGGGTATCCTACAATGAGCAGTTCTTC. Translating gives CASSSSAGVSYNEQFF.

A note on this clonotype: A much larger clone differs by one base, so this may be a read error. Here the CDR3 DNA reads TGTGCCAGCAGCGGAGGGGATGTGTATGCGGGCGAGCAGTACTTC. Protein product: CASSGGDVYAGEQYF. V gene TRBV9 combines with J gene TRBJ2-7; D possibly matches TRBD1 or TRBD2 (5 bases each). In germline, CDR1 is SGDLS, CDR2 YYNGEE. The V and J ends lost 3 bases and 6 bases respectively, with 19 bases between them. The CDR3 totals 15 residues.

Details on this clonotype: With a much larger clone just one base away, this may be a read error. The J gene is TRBJ2-1, the V gene TRBV7-6; 7 positions agree with TRBD2. The CDR3 length is 15 residues. Germline V gene sequence: CDR1 SGHVS, CDR2 FNYEAQ. For the CDR3, the DNA is TGTGCCAACAGCTTAGCGGGCGGGCTCTACAATGAGCAGTTCTTC. Its translation: CANSLAGGLYNEQFF.

Points on this clonotype: A much larger clone differs from this one at a single base, so this may be a read error. The chain links TRBV3-1 to TRBJ1-2; the D is unclear. Germline assignment: CDR1 LGHDT and CDR2 YNNKEL (reference sequence). The CDR3 covers 15 residues. The V end was cut by 1 base, the J end by 3 bases, with 12 bases between. The CDR3 loop is CASSQVAATDYGYTF. The CDR3 DNA is TGTGCCAGCAGCCAAGTTGCAGCCACTGACTATGGCTACACCTTC.

This clonotype occurred many times. The chain recombines TRBV5-6 with TRBJ2-1; 7 nucleotides align to TRBD1. J was trimmed by 10 bases and V by 2 bases; bases with no gene match: 12. Germline-derived CDR1 and CDR2 are SGHDT and YYEEEE. CDR3 length: 15 amino acids. The DNA for the CDR3 is TGTGCCAGCAGCTTACGTAACAGACAGGGCCGGGAGCAGTTCTTC. Residues: CASSLRNRQGREQFF. Full variable domain (missing parts from reference TRBV5-6 and TRBJ2-1): DAGVTQSPTHLIKTRGQQVTLRCSPKSGHDTVSWYQQALGQGPQFIFQYYEEEERQRGNFPDRFSGHQFPNYSSELNVNALLLGDSALYLCASSLRNRQGREQFFGPGTRLTVL.

This clonotype was seen ten or more times. This CDR3 is CASSYGNRGRDEQYF. The CDR3 region has the DNA TGTGCCAGCAGTTACGGGAACAGGGGGAGGGACGAGCAGTACTTC. The chain uses TRBV6-5 and TRBJ2-7, with D possibly TRBD1 on 8 matching bases. Germline CDR1 is MNHEY and CDR2 is SVGAGI. The CDR3 covers 15 residues. The V and J ends lost 2 bases and 5 bases respectively, with 16 bases between them.

Many counts were recorded for this clonotype. The chain links TRBV18 to TRBJ2-7; D uncertain. V gave up 1 base and J gave up 4 bases, with 11 bases separating them. In germline, CDR1 is KGHSH, CDR2 LQKENI. The CDR3 totals 14 residues. The DNA for the CDR3 is TGTGCCAGCTCACCACAAAAGGGAAGGTACGAGCAGTACTTC. Translating gives CASSPQKGRYEQYF. The full variable domain, completed using reference TRBV18 and TRBJ2-7, is NAGVMQNPRHLVRRRGQEARLRCSPMKGHSHVYWYRQLPEEGLKFMVYLQKENIIDESGMPKERFSAEFPKEGPSILRIQQVVRGDSAAYFCASSPQKGRYEQYFGPGTRLTVT.

This clonotype was detected ten times or more. V usage is TRBV6-2 or TRBV6-3 and J usage is TRBJ2-7; D not certain. This CDR3 has 12 amino acids. V lost 6 bases and J 2 bases, leaving 8 bases between the germline ends. In germline, CDR1 is MNHEY, CDR2 SVGEGT. CDR3 sequence reads: CASSLNTYEQYF. The DNA for the CDR3 is TGTGCCAGCAGCCTAAACACCTACGAGCAGTACTTC.

This clonotype was seen a few times. The chain couples TRBV30 to TRBJ2-1; 14 bases are shared with TRBD2. With 3 bases clipped from V and 7 bases from J, the junction kept 2 bases outside the gene matches. CDR1 and CDR2 (germline): GTSNPN, SVGIG (reference sequence). The CDR3 contains 14 residues. CDR3 protein: CAWRRTSGRNEQFF. The CDR3 DNA is TGTGCCTGGAGAAGGACTAGCGGGAGGAATGAGCAGTTCTTC.

This clonotype has a count of ten or more. This CDR3 is CASRLDTQNQPQHF. Written as DNA, the CDR3 is TGTGCCAGTAGACTCGACACCCAGAATCAGCCCCAGCATTTT. This chain uses TRBV19 with TRBJ1-5; D not certain. Per germline, CDR1 LNHDA and CDR2 SQIVND (reference sequence). V lost 6 bases and J lost 4, with 13 bases in between. The CDR3 has 14 amino acids.